The clone carrying this T cell receptor beta chain was observed a handful of times. Its specificity is unknown. Since the CDR3 does not end with the conserved phenylalanine or tryptophan, this likely comes from a read error. This specimen belongs to a study of Graves' ophthalmopathy and Graves' hyperthyroidism. Amplified material comprised TCR beta CDR3 regions derived from RNA transcripts. An opening RT-PCR round employed HTBI primers and preceded a second-round multiplex PCR. A single record per CDR3 protein comes from TCRdb applying MiXCR to the multiplex PCR reads. Here the sample spans about 210,000 distinct CDR3 sequences, roughly 27% being singletons. The CDR3 length is 15 residues. V shed 4 bases and J shed 2 bases, with 12 bases lying between them. Germline V gene data show CDR1 as KGHSH and CDR2 as LQKENI. Moderate-to-severe activity, CAS at least 3, NOSPECS at least 4 and duration under 3 months characterized donors with ophthalmopathy. Symptoms, serum thyroxine and TRAb, thyroid ultrasound, and orbital computed tomography formed the diagnostic basis.

Study results and caveats: In blood, most expanded thyroid clonotypes above 0.001 frequency were also detected. A 13-signature model separated ophthalmopathy from stable hyperthyroidism, roughly 85% sensitivity, 80% to 83% specificity.

This TCR was recovered from a middle-aged man with Graves' ophthalmopathy. The rearrangement uses TRBV18 and TRBJ1-5; D ambiguous. Sequencing input: peripheral blood. CDR3 sequence (DNA): TGTGCCAGCTCACTAGCCGCCGTCGGCAATCAGCCCCAGCATCTT. This sequence encodes CASSLAAVGNQPQHL.